One and the same sample provided the 23 T cell receptor beta chains below, sequenced in a study of CD8 T cells in Susac syndrome. When the RNA was reverse transcribed, random hexamers were used with an input of about 0.5 to 1 ug. MiXCR, applied by TCRdb to the immunoSEQ multiplex PCR reads, yields one record per CDR3 protein. This table holds 75,000 to 100,000 distinct CDR3 sequences, around 95% found once. The specimen sequenced was CD8+ T cells from PBMCs. These receptor sequences come from a human donor with Susac syndrome.

The chain couples TRBV20-1 to TRBJ1-2; weak D call: TRBD1 (5 bases). V lost 5 bases, J lost 8 bases, and 27 bases lay in between. This CDR3 spans 16 amino acids. Germline V gene lookup returns CDR1 DFQATT and CDR2 SNEGSKA (reference sequence). The CDR3 DNA reads as TGCAGTGCTCAGACCGGAAAGGGGCCGGGTCCTGAGGGCTACACCTTC. It encodes CSAQTGKGPGPEGYTF.

V usage is TRBV29-1 and J usage is TRBJ1-4; 7 bases match TRBD1. The germline V gene has CDR1 SQVTM and CDR2 ANQGSEA. The CDR3 length is 16 residues. V shed 2 bases, J shed 0 bases, and the junction held 6 bases outside the gene matches. CDR3 DNA: TGCAGCGTTGAATTCAGGCAGGGGGCAACTAATGAAAAACTGTTTTTT. This translates into CSVEFRQGATNEKLFF.

In DNA form, the CDR3 reads TGCGCCAGCAGCCAGTTTAGCGGGGGCACAGATACGCAGTATTTT. It yields the protein CASSQFSGGTDTQYF. This chain uses TRBV4-3 with TRBJ2-3; 8 positions match TRBD2. After removal of 3 bases from V and 1 base from J, the junction contained 3 bases not matched to a gene. The CDR3 has 15 residues. CDR1 and CDR2 from the germline V gene are LGHNA and YSLEER.

The V call is TRBV20-1, the J call TRBJ1-1; TRBD1 might be the D (6 bases). CDR1 and CDR2 (germline): DFQATT, SNEGSKA (reference sequence). Trimming took off 3 bases at V and 1 base at J, with 9 bases between the two ends. The CDR3 extends over 13 amino acids. In DNA, the CDR3 is TGCAGTGCTAGTTCCAGGGGGAACACTGAAGCTTTCTTT. This sequence encodes CSASSRGNTEAFF.

The rearrangement uses TRBV29-1 and TRBJ1-4; D call uncertain. Trimming took 3 bases from V and 5 from J, leaving 10 bases between them. Germline CDR1 is SQVTM and CDR2 is ANQGSEA. The CDR3 loop spans 13 amino acids. The CDR3 region has the DNA TGCAGCGTTGACCTAGTGGGGAATGAAAAACTGTTTTTT. Translating gives CSVDLVGNEKLFF. Drawing the rest from reference TRBV29-1 and TRBJ1-4, the complete variable domain is SAVISQKPSRDICQRGTSLTIQCQVDSQVTMMFWYRQQPGQSLTLIATANQGSEATYESGFVIDKFPISRPNLTFSTLTVSNMSPEDSSIYLCSVDLVGNEKLFFGSGTQLSVL.

The gene calls are TRBV6-2 or TRBV6-3 and TRBJ2-7, with a weak D call TRBD1 (7 bases). This CDR3 is built from 13 residues. Per the germline V gene, CDR1 is MNHEY and CDR2 is SVGEGT. V was clipped by 2 bases and J by 6 bases, with 11 bases between them. This chain's CDR3 is CASSYGQGGEQYF. CDR3 coding DNA: TGTGCCAGCAGTTACGGGCAGGGGGGCGAGCAGTACTTC.

The chain combines TRBV29-1 with TRBJ2-1; 12 nucleotides line up with TRBD2. V was clipped by 6 bases and J by 8 bases; unmatched bases: 23. Germline CDR1 and CDR2: SQVTM and ANQGSEA. The CDR3 extends over 19 amino acids. The CDR3, as DNA: TGCAGCGTAAGGGGGCGATCTCCGCGAGGGACTAGCGGGTTAGATGAGCAGTTCTTC. As protein: CSVRGRSPRGTSGLDEQFF.

This sequence joins TRBV9 and TRBJ1-1, with TRBD1 as a possible D gene (6 bases). V was pared by 4 bases and J by 7 bases, with 17 bases between. The germline V gene has CDR1 SGDLS and CDR2 YYNGEE. This CDR3 comprises 14 residues. The CDR3 bases are TGTGCCAGCAGCACCGGGGACAAAACTAATGAAGCTTTCTTT. Protein: CASSTGDKTNEAFF.

J is TRBJ2-1 and V is TRBV18; perhaps TRBD2 as D (6 bases). Germline V gene data show CDR1 as KGHSH and CDR2 as LQKENI. V was cut by 3 bases and J by 10 bases, with 10 bases left in between. The CDR3 has 12 residues. CDR3 sequence reads: CASSPGGDEQFF. The CDR3 coding sequence is TGTGCCAGCTCACCGGGAGGTGACGAGCAGTTCTTC.

The genes are TRBV20-1 and TRBJ2-2; no clear D gene. Germline CDR1 DFQATT, CDR2 SNEGSKA (reference sequence). The ends were cut back, 4 bases at V and 7 bases at J, with 16 bases in the middle. The CDR3 covers 14 residues. CDR3 sequence: CSANPLESVGELFF. DNA of the CDR3: TGCAGTGCTAACCCTCTCGAGTCTGTCGGGGAGCTGTTTTTT.

J is TRBJ1-1 and V is TRBV12-3 or TRBV12-4; D unclear. Trimming took 7 bases from V and 1 from J, leaving 4 bases between them. CDR3 length: 11 amino acids. Here the CDR3 reads CASTANTEAFF. The CDR3 DNA reads as TGTGCCAGCACCGCGAACACTGAAGCTTTCTTT.

The rearrangement joins TRBV21-1 to TRBJ1-2. TRBV21-1 has pseudogene status. The CDR3 loop spans 15 amino acids. The CDR3 loop is CASSKRSDNANGYTF. In nucleotides, the CDR3 is TGTGCCAGCAGCAAACGAAGCGACAATGCTAATGGCTACACCTTC.

The chain couples TRBV6-4 to TRBJ2-3; D remains unclear. V was cut by 3 bases and J by 0 bases, with 13 bases left in between. The CDR3 runs to 16 residues. CDR1 and CDR2 (germline): MRHNA, SNTAGT. As DNA, the CDR3 is TGTGCCAGCAGTGAAGTTTGGCGATCTAGCACAGATACGCAGTATTTT. Its translation: CASSEVWRSSTDTQYF.

The rearrangement uses TRBV5-1 and TRBJ2-2; maybe TRBD1 (6 bases). Per the germline V gene, CDR1 is SGHRS and CDR2 is YFSETQ. Trimming removed 4 bases at V and 0 bases at J, with 16 bases between. The length of the CDR3 is 17 residues. The DNA of the CDR3 is TGCGCCAGCAGCCTCGCCCCGGACAGCGCGAACACCGGGGAGCTGTTTTTT. Amino acid sequence: CASSLAPDSANTGELFF. The entire variable domain, with the rest obtained from reference TRBV5-1 and TRBJ2-2, is as follows: KAGVTQTPRYLIKTRGQQVTLSCSPISGHRSVSWYQQTPGQGLQFLFEYFSETQRNKGNFPGRFSGRQFSNSRSEMNVSTLELGDSALYLCASSLAPDSANTGELFFGEGSRLTVL.

This chain links TRBV18 with TRBJ1-5, with 7 bases identical to TRBD1. J lost 0 bases, V lost 3 bases, and 11 bases had no gene match. From germline, CDR1 is KGHSH and CDR2 LQKENI. This CDR3 is built from 18 residues. In nucleotides, the CDR3 is TGTGCCAGCTCACCGGGACAGCCGACAATGTATAGCAATCAGCCCCAGCATTTT. It encodes CASSPGQPTMYSNQPQHF.

The rearrangement uses TRBV20-1 and TRBJ2-1; D is perhaps TRBD1 (5 bases). Germline V gene data show CDR1 as DFQATT and CDR2 as SNEGSKA (reference sequence). This CDR3 spans 12 amino acids. The germline V and J ends were trimmed by 6 bases and 8 bases, with 14 bases remaining between them. In DNA form, the CDR3 reads TGCAGTGCCAGTAGGACATCGGATGAGCAGTTCTTC. Amino acids: CSASRTSDEQFF.

The gene calls are TRBV5-6 and TRBJ2-3; D is perhaps TRBD2 (6 bases). CDR3 size: 15 residues. Looked up from germline, CDR1 is SGHDT and CDR2 is YYEEEE. V was pared by 0 bases and J by 4 bases, with 12 bases between. CDR3 residues: CASSLGGLAPDTQYF. CDR3 nucleotides: TGTGCCAGCAGCTTGGGAGGGCTAGCGCCAGATACGCAGTATTTT.

This clonotype was counted a single time. CDR3 DNA sequence: TGCAGTGCGGGTCTAAATGAGCAGTTCTTC. The encoded protein is CSAGLNEQFF. This chain joins TRBV20-1 and TRBJ2-1; no reliable D call. Trimming removed 6 bases from V and 7 bases from J, with 7 bases in between. The CDR3 loop spans 10 amino acids. Germline V gives CDR1 DFQATT, CDR2 SNEGSKA (reference sequence).

The V gene is TRBV7-9, the J gene TRBJ2-7; the match to TRBD2 covers 8 bases. The CDR3 is 16 residues long. From germline, CDR1 is SEHNR and CDR2 FQNEAQ (reference sequence). The V gene end was trimmed by 5 bases and the J gene end by 1 base; junction bases not matched to a gene: 10. The CDR3 DNA follows: TGTGCCAGCAGCAGCCAGGCGGGAGGTTGGTCCTACGAGCAGTACTTC. Protein product: CASSSQAGGWSYEQYF. Full variable domain (missing parts from reference TRBV7-9 and TRBJ2-7): DTGVSQNPRHKITKRGQNVTFRCDPISEHNRLYWYRQTLGQGPEFLTYFQNEAQLEKSRLLSDRFSAERPKGSFSTLEIQRTEQGDSAMYLCASSSQAGGWSYEQYFGPGTRLTVT.

The rearrangement joins TRBV5-1 to TRBJ2-7; D gene unclear. The V gene lost 4 bases and the J gene lost 5 bases, with 22 bases spanning the gap. The CDR3 totals 16 residues. CDR1 and CDR2 from the germline V gene are SGHRS and YFSETQ. This chain's CDR3 is CASSPTVAGPLDEQYF. CDR3 DNA sequence: TGCGCCAGCAGCCCAACCGTGGCAGGCCCCTTGGACGAGCAGTACTTC.

V gene TRBV5-1 combines with J gene TRBJ1-1; D may be TRBD1 (6 bases). CDR3 length: 13 amino acids. CDR1 and CDR2 from the germline V gene are SGHRS and YFSETQ. The V end was cut by 4 bases, the J end by 9 bases, with 16 bases between. CDR3 residues: CASSAGTPGQAFF. The CDR3 DNA follows: TGCGCCAGCAGCGCCGGGACACCCGGTCAAGCTTTCTTT.

The rearrangement links TRBV19 to TRBJ2-7; 7 positions match TRBD1. Germline CDR1 and CDR2: LNHDA and SQIVND (reference sequence). The CDR3 covers 15 residues. The J segment lost 2 bases and the V segment lost 4 bases, leaving 8 bases of the junction unmatched. CDR3: CASSTALDRAYEQYF. The CDR3 DNA sequence: TGTGCCAGTAGTACGGCCCTCGACAGGGCCTACGAGCAGTACTTC.

The chain combines TRBV12-3 or TRBV12-4 with TRBJ2-3; D may be TRBD2 (7 bases). The V gene lost 5 bases and the J gene lost 2 bases, with 17 bases spanning the gap. The CDR3 runs to 16 residues. The CDR3 DNA sequence: TGTGCCAGCAGTCTGCCGCGGGGGCAAGCCACAGATACGCAGTATTTT. Encoded protein: CASSLPRGQATDTQYF.